These 8 T cell receptor beta chains were sequenced from one sample in a study of blood T cell repertoires in COVID-19. The table came from immunoSEQ multiplex PCR; TCRdb's copy has only in-frame clones and leaves some out. The sample carries roughly 280,000 clones, more than 80% recorded once. The source material was PBMCs or T cells enriched from blood (not recorded which). These receptors came from a woman aged 18-29 years who had recovered from COVID-19.

The V call is TRBV6-5, the J call TRBJ2-2; possibly TRBD2 for D (6 bases). Germline-derived CDR1 and CDR2 are MNHEY and SVGAGI. Trimming left V 10 bases short and J 0 bases short, with 12 bases between. The CDR3 has 14 residues. CDR3 nucleotide sequence: TGTGCCACCCACGGAGGGTCGAACACCGGGGAGCTGTTTTTT. Protein product: CATHGGSNTGELFF.

The CDR3 nucleotides read TGTGCCAGCAGCGAGAGGGGACAGGCCGTTAAAAGGGAAGCTTTCTTT. It codes for CASSERGQAVKREAFF. The genes are TRBV2 and TRBJ1-1, with 8 bases identical to TRBD1. The CDR3 length is 16 residues. Germline lookup yields CDR1 SNHLY and CDR2 FYNNEI. Germline trimming cut 6 bases from V and 8 bases from J; bases unmatched to any gene: 17.

The chain uses TRBV6-5 and TRBJ2-3, with 9 nucleotides matching TRBD2. The CDR3 spans 16 residues. The V gene end was trimmed by 4 bases and the J gene end by 0 bases; junction bases not matched to a gene: 5. Germline values: CDR1 MNHEY, CDR2 SVGAGI. CDR3 DNA sequence: TGTGCCAGCAGTTCAAGTCTAGCGGGGAGCACAGATACGCAGTATTTT. Translation: CASSSSLAGSTDTQYF.

The rearrangement uses TRBV10-1 and TRBJ1-5, with 8 bases matching TRBD1. Germline V gives CDR1 WNHNN, CDR2 SYGVQD (reference sequence). This CDR3 contains 13 residues. V lost 10 bases to trimming and J lost 5 bases; unmatched junction nucleotides: 7. CDR3 DNA: TGCGCCACCAGAGGACAGGGCGATCAGCCCCAGCATTTT. Translation: CATRGQGDQPQHF.

The chain couples TRBV12-3 or TRBV12-4 to TRBJ2-1; the match to TRBD1 covers 7 bases. Trimming removed 5 bases from V and 9 bases from J; junction bases left unmatched: 7. The CDR3 has 13 amino acids. CDR3 sequence reads: CASSHDRAIEQFF. CDR3 nucleotides: TGTGCCAGCAGTCATGACAGGGCGATTGAGCAGTTCTTC.

The gene calls are TRBV7-9 and TRBJ1-2, with TRBD1 identical over 8 bases. The germline V gene encodes CDR1 SEHNR and CDR2 FQNEAQ (reference sequence). V trimming: 3 bases; J trimming: 4 bases; junction bases outside the gene matches: 4. The CDR3 sequence is 14 residues long. The DNA of the CDR3 is TGTGCCAGCAGCTTCTCAGGGGGCGCCTATGGCTACACCTTC. The encoded protein is CASSFSGGAYGYTF. The full variable domain, its missing parts supplied by reference TRBV7-9 and TRBJ1-2, is DTGVSQNPRHKITKRGQNVTFRCDPISEHNRLYWYRQTLGQGPEFLTYFQNEAQLEKSRLLSDRFSAERPKGSFSTLEIQRTEQGDSAMYLCASSFSGGAYGYTFGSGTRLTVV.

This chain connects TRBV7-3 to TRBJ2-3; D may be TRBD2 (6 bases). Trimming shortened V by 1 base and J by 6 bases, and 20 bases separated the two germline ends. Germline assignment: CDR1 SGHTA and CDR2 FQGTGA. This CDR3 comprises 17 residues. The CDR3 reads CASSLNPGLARLDTQYF. The CDR3 nucleotides read TGTGCCAGCAGCTTAAACCCGGGACTGGCTCGGCTGGATACGCAGTATTTT.

In this sample, this clone turned up once. This sequence joins TRBV27 and TRBJ1-5; D perhaps matches TRBD1 (6 bases). This CDR3 contains 13 residues. Germline values: CDR1 MNHEY, CDR2 SMNVEV (reference sequence). The V gene lost 5 bases and the J gene lost 3 bases, with 8 bases spanning the gap. The CDR3 region has the DNA TGTGCCAGCAGTCCAGGGGTCAATCAGCCCCAGCATTTT. This encodes CASSPGVNQPQHF.